A selection of T cell receptor beta chains follows, all from one sample in a study of blood T cell repertoires in COVID-19. Profiling relied on immunoSEQ multiplex PCR, and the TCRdb table lists in-frame clones only, not all of them. Of roughly 43,000 clones detected, roughly 88% appear once; the ten largest clones hold 7% to 9%. The sample taken for sequencing was peripheral blood. The receptors shown here come from a man aged 55 to 70 with active COVID-19. Each CDR3 is given with its conserved first and last residue. D genes are given only for firm matches. Rows may omit the clone size; those that give it use once, few, many or a size class.

D,size,J,V,CDR3,DNA
.,once,TRBJ1-2,TRBV7-2,CASSLAGSGYTF,TGTGCCAGCAGCTTAGCGGGGAGTGGCTACACCTTC
.,.,TRBJ2-7,TRBV14,CASSQDLRSSYEQYF,TGTGCCAGCAGCCAGGATTTGCGGAGCTCCTACGAGCAGTACTTC
TRBD1,.,TRBJ2-1,TRBV6-5,CASSRGTVNHNEQFF,TGTGCCAGCAGTCGAGGGACAGTAAACCACAATGAGCAGTTCTTC
.,.,TRBJ1-2,TRBV18,CASSPEQGPNYGYTF,TGTGCCAGCTCACCAGAGCAGGGGCCTAACTATGGCTACACCTTC
.,.,TRBJ2-3,TRBV7-9,CASSETLSTDTQYF,TGTGCCAGCAGCGAGACTCTGAGCACAGATACGCAGTATTTT
.,.,TRBJ2-1,TRBV20-1,CSARTGVEQFF,TGCAGTGCTAGGACGGGGGTTGAGCAGTTCTTC
.,.,TRBJ2-7,TRBV11-2,CASSLFGLTHYEQYF,TGTGCCAGCAGCTTATTCGGACTTACACACTACGAGCAGTACTTC
.,few,TRBJ2-7,TRBV18,CASSPPAAVMGYEQYF,TGTGCCAGCTCACCACCGGCCGCGGTGATGGGCTACGAGCAGTACTTC
TRBD1,.,TRBJ1-1,TRBV5-1,CASTGTGGRGAFF,TGCGCCAGCACAGGGACAGGGGGCAGGGGTGCTTTCTTT
TRBD1,.,TRBJ2-7,TRBV11-3,CASSPGTGANEQYF,TGTGCCAGCAGCCCAGGGACAGGGGCCAACGAGCAGTACTTC
.,once,TRBJ2-7,TRBV27,CASSLSGDSSYEQYF,TGTGCCAGCAGTTTATCGGGCGACAGCTCCTACGAGCAGTACTTC
TRBD1,.,TRBJ2-2,TRBV11-3,CASSLDGGTGVTGELFF,TGTGCCAGCAGCTTAGATGGCGGGACAGGGGTGACCGGGGAGCTGTTTTTT
TRBD1,.,TRBJ1-1,TRBV5-1,CASSFRTGHTEAFF,TGCGCCAGCAGCTTTCGGACAGGCCACACTGAAGCTTTCTTT
.,.,TRBJ2-7,TRBV7-2,CASSVGLENYEQYF,TGTGCCAGCAGCGTCGGACTCGAAAACTACGAGCAGTACTTC
TRBD2,.,TRBJ2-7,TRBV5-1,CASSLIREVSYEQYF,TGCGCCAGCAGCTTGATCCGGGAGGTATCCTACGAGCAGTACTTC
.,.,TRBJ1-6,TRBV6-5,CATATLNYPNSPLHF,TGTGCCACGGCAACACTGAACTACCCAAATTCACCCCTCCACTTT
TRBD1,.,TRBJ1-1,TRBV30,CARTGASVNTEAFF,TGTGCCAGGACAGGGGCCTCTGTGAACACTGAAGCTTTCTTT
TRBD2,.,TRBJ2-7,TRBV4-2,CASSQGTSGGREQYF,TGTGCCAGCAGCCAGGGGACTAGCGGGGGTCGAGAACAGTACTTC
.,.,TRBJ1-1,TRBV18,CASSPPQGVNTEAFF,TGTGCCAGCTCACCACCACAGGGAGTGAACACTGAAGCTTTCTTT
TRBD1,.,TRBJ2-5,TRBV7-3,CASSLMGQGVRETQYF,TGTGCCAGCAGCTTAATGGGACAGGGGGTTCGGGAGACCCAGTACTTC
TRBD2,.,TRBJ2-5,TRBV6-2/TRBV6-3,CASSYYLPLAGGPLETQYF,TGTGCCAGCAGCTATTACCTCCCTCTAGCGGGAGGGCCGTTGGAGACCCAGTACTTC
TRBD2,.,TRBJ2-2,TRBV30,CAWSAGLQTGELFF,TGTGCCTGGAGTGCGGGACTACAAACCGGGGAGCTGTTTTTT
.,.,TRBJ2-5,TRBV12-3/TRBV12-4,CASSLARGETQYF,TGTGCCAGCAGTTTAGCAAGGGGGGAGACCCAGTACTTC
.,.,TRBJ1-5,TRBV6-5,CASTRGANQPQHF,TGTGCCAGCACCCGCGGGGCCAATCAGCCCCAGCATTTT
TRBD2,.,TRBJ2-1,TRBV4-2,CASSQDTPGLAVNEQFF,TGTGCCAGCAGCCAAGATACGCCGGGACTAGCAGTAAATGAGCAGTTCTTC
.,.,TRBJ2-2,TRBV7-8,CASSSFVRAGGELFF,TGTGCCAGCAGCTCTTTTGTACGGGCGGGCGGGGAGCTGTTTTTT
TRBD2,.,TRBJ2-7,TRBV7-2,CASSSGLSVYEQYF,TGTGCCAGCAGCTCGGGACTAAGTGTCTACGAGCAGTACTTC
TRBD1,.,TRBJ2-7,TRBV6-5,CASSWDRDYEQYF,TGTGCCAGCAGTTGGGACAGGGACTACGAGCAGTACTTC
.,.,TRBJ1-1,TRBV3-1/TRBV3-2,CASSRGGLAEAFF,TGTGCCAGCAGCCGCGGAGGGCTGGCTGAAGCTTTCTTT
TRBD1,once,TRBJ2-7,TRBV19,CASSTGQGLSYEQYF,TGTGCCAGTAGTACGGGACAGGGACTCTCCTACGAGCAGTACTTC
TRBD1,.,TRBJ2-7,TRBV5-4,CASSRIGQGVWYEQYF,TGTGCCAGCAGCAGGATTGGACAGGGGGTCTGGTACGAGCAGTACTTC